One and the same sample provided the 21 T cell receptor beta chains below, sequenced in a study of CD8 T cells in Susac syndrome. With random hexamers, roughly 0.5 to 1 ug RNA was reverse transcribed. MiXCR, applied by TCRdb to the immunoSEQ multiplex PCR reads, yields one record per CDR3 protein. This table holds approximately 210,000 distinct CDR3 sequences, less than 95% found once. Sequencing was performed on CD4+ T cells from PBMCs. Receptor source: a human donor with Susac syndrome.

The chain uses TRBV20-1 and TRBJ1-1; 9 nucleotides line up with TRBD1. This CDR3 is 14 amino acids long. Trimming took 5 bases from V and 5 from J; bases not matched to a gene: 9. Germline V gives CDR1 DFQATT, CDR2 SNEGSKA (reference sequence). CDR3 loop: CSAPVAGTGTEAFF. CDR3 sequence (DNA): TGCAGTGCTCCCGTCGCCGGGACAGGGACTGAAGCTTTCTTT.

CDR3 in DNA: TGTGCCAGCAGCTCTCCGGACAGGGGGTCTGGTGGCTACACCTTC. Amino acids: CASSSPDRGSGGYTF. The chain recombines TRBV6-6 with TRBJ1-2; 10 nucleotides agree with TRBD1. V lost 6 bases to trimming and J lost 7 bases; unmatched junction nucleotides: 11. Germline V gene sequence: CDR1 MNHNY, CDR2 SVGAGI (reference sequence). The CDR3 is made up of 15 amino acids.

V gene TRBV10-3 combines with J gene TRBJ1-6; D ambiguous. From germline, CDR1 is ENHRY and CDR2 SYGVKD. Trimming removed 2 bases at V and 7 bases at J, with 9 bases between. There are 14 residues in the CDR3. CDR3 amino acids: CAISEATPNSPLHF. For the CDR3, the DNA is TGTGCCATCAGTGAGGCAACACCGAATTCACCCCTCCACTTT.

This rearrangement joins TRBV5-6 to TRBJ2-2; maybe TRBD2 (7 bases). Trimming took 4 bases from V and 2 from J, leaving 12 bases between them. Germline assignment: CDR1 SGHDT and CDR2 YYEEEE. The CDR3 runs to 15 residues. The CDR3 protein is CASSPPGGNTGELFF. Written as DNA, the CDR3 is TGTGCCAGCAGCCCACCGGGGGGCAACACCGGGGAGCTGTTTTTT. The full variable domain, its missing parts supplied by reference TRBV5-6 and TRBJ2-2, is DAGVTQSPTHLIKTRGQQVTLRCSPKSGHDTVSWYQQALGQGPQFIFQYYEEEERQRGNFPDRFSGHQFPNYSSELNVNALLLGDSALYLCASSPPGGNTGELFFGEGSRLTVL.

V and J are TRBV20-1 and TRBJ2-5, with no clear D. Germline CDR1 reads DFQATT; CDR2 reads SNEGSKA (reference sequence). Trimming removed 0 bases from V and 1 base from J, with 12 bases in between. The CDR3 runs 15 residues. The CDR3 is CSARDPRPPQETQYF. The CDR3 bases are TGCAGTGCTAGAGATCCGCGACCGCCCCAAGAGACCCAGTACTTC.

This clonotype was seen a handful of times. The J gene is TRBJ1-2, the V gene TRBV6-1; D is unclear. V gave up 8 bases and J gave up 8 bases, with 12 bases separating them. The CDR3 has 11 amino acids. In germline, CDR1 is MNHNS, CDR2 SASEGT. The CDR3 DNA follows: TGTGCCAGCGGACCACAGAGGGGCTACACCTTC. This sequence encodes CASGPQRGYTF.

The V call is TRBV5-4, the J call TRBJ2-1; TRBD1 matches 8 bases. In germline, CDR1 is SGHNT, CDR2 YYREEE (reference sequence). The CDR3 loop spans 16 amino acids. V shed 4 bases, J shed 8 bases, and the junction held 14 bases outside the gene matches. The CDR3 DNA reads as TGTGCCAGCAGCACCGAACAGGGGGGAAAGATCGATGAGCAGTTCTTC. Its protein is CASSTEQGGKIDEQFF.

This chain connects TRBV29-1 to TRBJ1-4; D is undetermined. V was trimmed by 4 bases and J by 7 bases, leaving 13 bases between them. CDR1 and CDR2 (germline): SQVTM, ANQGSEA. The CDR3 is 13 amino acids. The DNA of the CDR3 is TGCAGCGTTGGCCCTGGGAGTGGTGAAAAACTGTTTTTT. It is translated as CSVGPGSGEKLFF.

V usage is TRBV6-1 and J usage is TRBJ2-7; D is unresolved. Germline CDR1 and CDR2: MNHNS and SASEGT. This CDR3 has 17 amino acids. Deletions cut 7 bases from V and 1 base from J, with 23 bases between. The CDR3 spells CASMDGFGSGESYEQYF. The DNA for the CDR3 is TGTGCCAGCATGGACGGATTCGGTAGTGGGGAATCCTACGAGCAGTACTTC.

The sample holds one count of this clonotype. This sequence joins TRBV30 and TRBJ2-5; D unresolved. The CDR3 is 12 amino acids. Trimming stripped 2 bases from V and 5 bases from J, with 9 bases between. Looked up from germline, CDR1 is GTSNPN and CDR2 is SVGIG (reference sequence). The CDR3 DNA reads TGTGCCTGGAGTCTGGCAGGCGAGACCCAGTACTTC. Translating it yields CAWSLAGETQYF.

The chain couples TRBV12-3 or TRBV12-4 to TRBJ1-5; no clear D gene. This CDR3 has 18 residues. V was pared by 0 bases and J by 2 bases, with 17 bases between. CDR3 DNA sequence: TGTGCCAGCAGTTTAGCGCTAAGTCACGCGTCCGGCAATCAGCCCCAGCATTTT. The encoded protein is CASSLALSHASGNQPQHF.

The V call is TRBV7-2, the J call TRBJ2-5; tentatively, D is TRBD1 (6 bases). CDR1 and CDR2 from the germline V gene are SGHTA and FQGNSA. The CDR3 covers 14 residues. The ends were cut back, 5 bases at V and 4 bases at J, with 14 bases in the middle. CDR3: CASSPQTGGETQYF. CDR3 coding DNA: TGTGCCAGCAGCCCACAGACAGGAGGAGAGACCCAGTACTTC.

The J gene is TRBJ2-1, the V gene TRBV12-3 or TRBV12-4; no firm D call. This CDR3 contains 14 residues. Trimming removed 2 bases from V and 4 bases from J, with 9 bases in between. In DNA, the CDR3 is TGTGCCAGCAGTTTATGGCAGGATTACAATGAGCAGTTCTTC. This gives the protein CASSLWQDYNEQFF.

The rearrangement joins TRBV5-1 to TRBJ1-2; D is undetermined. The CDR3 contains 13 residues. Germline V gives CDR1 SGHRS, CDR2 YFSETQ. V was trimmed by 3 bases and J by 4 bases, leaving 10 bases between them. The CDR3 DNA follows: TGCGCCAGCAGCTCCTCCGGGGTCTATGGCTACACCTTC. Translating it yields CASSSSGVYGYTF.

The chain recombines TRBV30 with TRBJ2-6; a weak D match, TRBD1 (5 bases). Trimming removed 0 bases at V and 1 base at J, with 16 bases between. CDR1 is GTSNPN, CDR2 SVGIG, per germline (reference sequence). The CDR3 runs 18 residues. The CDR3, as DNA: TGTGCCTGGAGTGTACTAAGAAAGGGGCGGTCTGGGGCCAACGTCCTGACTTTC. Amino acid sequence: CAWSVLRKGRSGANVLTF. The variable domain in full, completed from reference TRBV30 and TRBJ2-6, reads SQTIHQWPATLVQPVGSPLSLECTVEGTSNPNLYWYRQAAGRGLQLLFYSVGIGQISSEVPQNLSASRPQDRQFILSSKKLLLSDSGFYLCAWSVLRKGRSGANVLTFGAGSRLTVL.

The chain couples TRBV6-5 to TRBJ2-7; 7 bases align to TRBD1. Germline-derived CDR1 and CDR2 are MNHEY and SVGAGI. The CDR3 extends over 17 amino acids. V trimming: 2 bases; J trimming: 4 bases; junction bases outside the gene matches: 14. CDR3 DNA: TGTGCCAGCAGTTACGACTCGCCAGGGCAGGGGGTTTACGAGCAGTACTTC. Its translation: CASSYDSPGQGVYEQYF.

CDR3 sequence (DNA): TGTGCCAGCAGCGGGACAGGGAGGTCCTACGAGCAGTACTTC. It codes for CASSGTGRSYEQYF. The chain employs TRBV6-1 and TRBJ2-7; 9 bases line up with TRBD1. Germline values: CDR1 MNHNS, CDR2 SASEGT. There are 14 residues in the CDR3. V shed 6 bases, J shed 1 base, and the junction held 4 bases outside the gene matches.

This clonotype was recorded only once. V usage is TRBV27 and J usage is TRBJ1-1; no clear D. The CDR3 runs to 13 residues. The V gene lost 5 bases and the J gene lost 4 bases, with 11 bases spanning the gap. Per the germline V gene, CDR1 is MNHEY and CDR2 is SMNVEV (reference sequence). The CDR3 spells CASSTRRSTEAFF. In DNA, the CDR3 is TGTGCCAGCAGTACCCGAAGGTCCACTGAAGCTTTCTTT.

This clonotype was counted once. This chain connects TRBV15 to TRBJ2-1, with 8 bases lining up with TRBD2. CDR1 LNHNV and CDR2 YYDKDF come from the germline V gene (reference sequence). V lost 0 bases, J lost 7 bases, and 8 bases stayed unmatched. This CDR3 contains 16 residues. The CDR3 coding sequence is TGTGCCACCAGCAGAGATCGGGATAGCGGGGTTAATGAGCAGTTCTTC. It is translated as CATSRDRDSGVNEQFF.

This sequence joins TRBV4-2 and TRBJ1-1; weak D call: TRBD1 (6 bases). The CDR3 has 14 residues. Trimming removed 0 bases at V and 11 bases at J, with 16 bases between. In germline, CDR1 is LGHNA, CDR2 YNFKEQ. The CDR3 here is CASSQDGGGANAFF. In DNA, the CDR3 is TGTGCCAGCAGCCAAGATGGGGGGGGCGCGAACGCTTTCTTT.

This rearrangement joins TRBV7-2 to TRBJ2-7; 7 bases are shared with TRBD1. CDR3 size: 16 residues. Germline V gene sequence: CDR1 SGHTA, CDR2 FQGNSA. Losses at the gene ends were 1 base for V and 2 bases for J; bases not matched to a gene: 8. The CDR3: CASSLGPDRFTYEQYF. DNA of the CDR3: TGTGCCAGCAGCTTAGGCCCGGACAGGTTCACCTACGAGCAGTACTTC.